This paragraph covers one TCR beta chain sequence. This sample was included in a study of CD8 T cells in Susac syndrome. The authors reverse transcribed roughly 0.5 to 1 ug RNA with random hexamers. TCRdb re-called the immunoSEQ multiplex PCR reads through MiXCR, storing one row per CDR3 protein. The sample includes over 95,000 distinct CDR3 sequences, around 92% of them seen just once. This clonotype originated in a human donor in good health. The specimen sequenced was CD8+ T cells from PBMCs.

CDR3 protein: CASTRGQGWFF. The CDR3 region has the DNA TGTGCCAGCACCCGGGGACAGGGTTGGTTCTTT. J is TRBJ1-1 and V is TRBV5-4; the match to TRBD1 covers 9 bases. V shed 6 bases and J 14 bases; nucleotides not matched to a gene: 8. The CDR3 totals 11 residues. CDR1 SGHNT and CDR2 YYREEE come from the germline V gene (reference sequence).